This is a list of T cell receptor beta chains from one sample in a study of T cell responses to AZD1222 COVID-19 vaccine. Sequencing used immunoSEQ multiplex PCR; TCRdb keeps in-frame clones, though not all of them. The table shows about 21,000 clones, with around 82% occurring only once. The source was peripheral blood, collected on day 0 of AZD1222 vaccination. These receptors all stem from an adult in good health. CDR3s include the opening cysteine and the closing phenylalanine or tryptophan. A D gene is named only where the DNA matches it firmly. A clone size is listed for some rows: how often the clone was seen (once, few, many), or a class if it is expanded.

D: -; J: TRBJ2-7; size: -; V: TRBV4-2; DNA: TGTGCCAGCAGCCAAGAGGGGTATGCGGGGCCACGCGGCGAGCAGTACTTC; CDR3: CASSQEGYAGPRGEQYF
D: TRBD2; J: TRBJ2-2; size: once; V: TRBV5-1; DNA: TGCGCCAGCAGCTTGGATGGCGTACGGGAGGGCCGTGGCGGGGAGCTGTTTTTT; CDR3: CASSLDGVREGRGGELFF
D: TRBD2; J: TRBJ2-7; size: -; V: TRBV6-1; DNA: TGTGCCAGCAGTGAATGGGTCCTAGCGGGGGATTACGAGCAGTACTTC; CDR3: CASSEWVLAGDYEQYF
D: -; J: TRBJ1-1; size: -; V: TRBV27; DNA: TGTGCCAGCAGTTTCGTTGGGGGGACCAGTCTAGAAGCTTTCTTT; CDR3: CASSFVGGTSLEAFF
D: TRBD2; J: TRBJ2-5; size: -; V: TRBV12-3/TRBV12-4; DNA: TGTGCCAGCAGTTTACGGGGGGAAGAGACCCAGTACTTC; CDR3: CASSLRGEETQYF
D: -; J: TRBJ2-7; size: once; V: TRBV28; DNA: TGTGCCAGCAGTTTAGCAGGGACCCCCCACGAGCAGTACTTC; CDR3: CASSLAGTPHEQYF
D: -; J: TRBJ1-6; size: -; V: TRBV7-3; DNA: TGTGCCAGCAGCTTAGACCCCGGATTTTCACCCCTCCACTTT; CDR3: CASSLDPGFSPLHF
D: -; J: TRBJ1-3; size: once; V: TRBV27; DNA: TGTGCCAGCAGTTTTTGGGGGCTTTGCGGAAACACCATATATTTT; CDR3: CASSFWGLCGNTIYF
D: TRBD1; J: TRBJ1-1; size: -; V: TRBV6-5; DNA: TGTGCCAGCAGGACCGACAGGGGGCTAAACACTGAAGCTTTCTTT; CDR3: CASRTDRGLNTEAFF
D: -; J: TRBJ2-2; size: -; V: TRBV19; DNA: TGTGCCAGTAGGTCGGTCCACGACACCGGGGAGCTGTTTTTT; CDR3: CASRSVHDTGELFF
D: -; J: TRBJ1-5; size: -; V: TRBV7-8; DNA: TGTGCCAGCAGCTTAGAAGGGCTGGACAATCAGCCCCAGCATTTT; CDR3: CASSLEGLDNQPQHF
D: -; J: TRBJ2-7; size: -; V: TRBV3-1/TRBV3-2; DNA: TGTGCCAGCAGCCAAGAAGGGCCCGAGCAGTACTTC; CDR3: CASSQEGPEQYF
D: -; J: TRBJ2-1; size: -; V: TRBV9; DNA: TGTGCCAGCAGCGAGGGGCTAGCCCTCGAGGGTGAGCAGTTCTTC; CDR3: CASSEGLALEGEQFF
D: -; J: TRBJ2-1; size: -; V: TRBV20-1; DNA: TGCAGTGAAGGCAGCCGGATCGAGCAGTTCTTC; CDR3: CSEGSRIEQFF
D: TRBD1; J: TRBJ1-2; size: -; V: TRBV7-8; DNA: TGTGCCAGCAGCTTCTACAGGGGTGCGGACTATGGCTACACCTTC; CDR3: CASSFYRGADYGYTF
D: TRBD1; J: TRBJ2-1; size: -; V: TRBV7-9; DNA: TGTGCCAGCAGCATCCCCGGACAGGGTGGTTTAAATGAGCAGTTCTTC; CDR3: CASSIPGQGGLNEQFF
D: -; J: TRBJ2-7; size: -; V: TRBV4-2; DNA: TGTGCCAGCAGCCAAGATCTAGGGGTCGATGGAAACTACGAGCAGTACTTC; CDR3: CASSQDLGVDGNYEQYF
D: -; J: TRBJ1-5; size: once; V: TRBV7-9; DNA: TGTGCCAGCAGCCCCCGGCAGCAAGGCAGCAATCAGCCCCAGCATTTT; CDR3: CASSPRQQGSNQPQHF
D: TRBD2; J: TRBJ2-1; size: -; V: TRBV28; DNA: TGTGCCAGCAGTTTTGGCACTAGCGGGAGCTTTGACAATGAGCAGTTCTTC; CDR3: CASSFGTSGSFDNEQFF
D: -; J: TRBJ2-5; size: -; V: TRBV24-1; DNA: TGTGCCACCAGTGAGCGAACGGGGGGCCGGGGAGAGACCCAGTACTTC; CDR3: CATSERTGGRGETQYF
D: -; J: TRBJ1-5; size: -; V: TRBV24-1; DNA: TGTGCCACATCCCTGGGGGGGAATCAGCCCCAGCATTTT; CDR3: CATSLGGNQPQHF
D: -; J: TRBJ2-7; size: -; V: TRBV2; DNA: TGTGCCAGCTTAGGTTTGTACGAGCAGTACTTC; CDR3: CASLGLYEQYF
D: TRBD1; J: TRBJ1-1; size: -; V: TRBV5-1; DNA: TGCGCCAGCAGCTCCGGAGGGGGCTTGGGGAACACTGAAGCTTTCTTT; CDR3: CASSSGGGLGNTEAFF